The T cell receptor (beta chain) described here comes from a study of blood T cell repertoires in COVID-19. As handled by the study authors: Estimation of nucleated cell counts was performed using reference gene primer amplification. Profiling relied on immunoSEQ multiplex PCR, and the TCRdb table lists in-frame clones only, not all of them. V, J and clone size were drawn from that table, and D and trimming were deduced from the DNA. The sample has hundreds of thousands of clones, around nine tenths seen once. The study recruited people aged roughly 18 to 100 years across some 23 US areas. Participants reported their clinical history, and cohort assignment relied on those reports. V lost 3 bases, J lost 3 bases, and 3 bases stayed unmatched. Looked up from germline, CDR1 is MGHDK and CDR2 is SYGVNS. The CDR3 has 15 amino acids.

The sequenced material came from PBMCs or T cells enriched from blood (not recorded which). This sequence joins TRBV25-1 and TRBJ1-5, with 9 bases lining up with TRBD1. The source of this sequence is a woman between 18 and 29 years old who had been exposed to COVID-19. This chain's CDR3 is CASSDGQGNNQPQHF. CDR3 DNA: TGTGCCAGCAGTGACGGACAGGGGAACAATCAGCCCCAGCATTTT.